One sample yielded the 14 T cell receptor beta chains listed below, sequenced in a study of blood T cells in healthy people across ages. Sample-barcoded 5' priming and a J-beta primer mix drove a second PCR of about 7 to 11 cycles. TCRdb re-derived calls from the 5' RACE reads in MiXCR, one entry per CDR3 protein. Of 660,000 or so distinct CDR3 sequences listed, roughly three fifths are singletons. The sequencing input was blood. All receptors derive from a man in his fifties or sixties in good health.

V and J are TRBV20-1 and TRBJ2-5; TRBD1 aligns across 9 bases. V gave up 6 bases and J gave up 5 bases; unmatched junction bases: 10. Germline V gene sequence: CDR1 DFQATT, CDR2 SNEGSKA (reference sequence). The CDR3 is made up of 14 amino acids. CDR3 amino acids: CSATHRGQGETQYF. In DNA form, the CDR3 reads TGCAGTGCCACCCACAGGGGGCAGGGGGAGACCCAGTACTTC.

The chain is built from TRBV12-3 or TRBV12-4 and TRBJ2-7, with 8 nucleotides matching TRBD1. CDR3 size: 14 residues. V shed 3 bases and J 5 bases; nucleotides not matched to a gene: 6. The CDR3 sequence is CASSLRQGSHEQYF. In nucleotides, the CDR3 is TGTGCCAGCAGTTTGAGACAGGGGAGTCACGAGCAGTACTTC.

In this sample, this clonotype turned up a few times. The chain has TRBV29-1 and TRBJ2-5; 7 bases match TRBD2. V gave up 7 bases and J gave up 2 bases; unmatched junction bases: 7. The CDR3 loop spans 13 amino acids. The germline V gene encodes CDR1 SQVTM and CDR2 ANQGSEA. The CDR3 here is CSARSGAQETQYF. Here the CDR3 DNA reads TGCAGCGCCCGGAGCGGGGCGCAAGAGACCCAGTACTTC.

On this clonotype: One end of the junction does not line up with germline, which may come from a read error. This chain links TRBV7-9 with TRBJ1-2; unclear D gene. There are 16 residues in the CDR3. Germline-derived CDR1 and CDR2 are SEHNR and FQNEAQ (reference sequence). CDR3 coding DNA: TGTGCCAGCAGCCGCCCGGAGACATCATGGGGTTATGGCCACACCTTC. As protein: CASSRPETSWGYGHTF.

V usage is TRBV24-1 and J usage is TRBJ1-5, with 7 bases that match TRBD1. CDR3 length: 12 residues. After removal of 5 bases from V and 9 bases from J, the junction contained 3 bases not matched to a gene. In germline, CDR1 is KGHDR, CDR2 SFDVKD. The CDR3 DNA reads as TGTGCCACCAGTGTACCAGGGGGGCCCCAGCATTTT. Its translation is CATSVPGGPQHF.

CDR3 DNA: TGTGCCAGCAAACGGGACGGAAGCACAGATACGCAGTATTTT. Protein product: CASKRDGSTDTQYF. The chain couples TRBV6-1 to TRBJ2-3; D is tentatively TRBD1 or TRBD2 (5 bases each). V lost 7 bases and J lost 0, with 11 bases in between. Germline values: CDR1 MNHNS, CDR2 SASEGT. This CDR3 region has 14 residues.

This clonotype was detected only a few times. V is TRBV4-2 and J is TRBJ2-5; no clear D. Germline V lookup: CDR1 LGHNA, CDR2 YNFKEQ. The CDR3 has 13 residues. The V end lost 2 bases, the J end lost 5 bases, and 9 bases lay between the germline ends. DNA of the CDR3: TGTGCCAGCAGCCAAAGCCGGAAGGAGACCCAGTACTTC. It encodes CASSQSRKETQYF.

Here the CDR3 DNA reads TGTGCCAGCAGCCCGAGGGACCAATTCGATGAAAAACTGTTTTTT. Its translation is CASSPRDQFDEKLFF. The chain employs TRBV9 and TRBJ1-4; tentative D call: TRBD1 (5 bases). V shed 4 bases and J shed 6 bases, with 16 bases lying between them. The CDR3 is 15 amino acids. CDR1 SGDLS and CDR2 YYNGEE come from the germline V gene.

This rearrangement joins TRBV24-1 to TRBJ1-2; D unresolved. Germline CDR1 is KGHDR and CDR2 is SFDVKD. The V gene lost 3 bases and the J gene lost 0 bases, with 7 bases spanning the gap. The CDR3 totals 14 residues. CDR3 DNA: TGTGCCACCAGTGATGAATACTCTAACTATGGCTACACCTTC. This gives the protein CATSDEYSNYGYTF.

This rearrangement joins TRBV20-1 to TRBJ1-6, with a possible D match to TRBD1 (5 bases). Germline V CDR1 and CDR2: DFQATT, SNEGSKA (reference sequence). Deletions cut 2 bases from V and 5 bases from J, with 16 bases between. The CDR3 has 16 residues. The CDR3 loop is CSARPSNGGDNSPLHF. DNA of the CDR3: TGCAGTGCTAGACCCTCCAATGGGGGGGATAATTCACCCCTCCACTTT.

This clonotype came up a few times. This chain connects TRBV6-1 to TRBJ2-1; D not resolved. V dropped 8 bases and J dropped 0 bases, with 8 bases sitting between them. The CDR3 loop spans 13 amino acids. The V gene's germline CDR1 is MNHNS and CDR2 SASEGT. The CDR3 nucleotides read TGTGCCAGCCGCCTGAGCTCCTACAATGAGCAGTTCTTC. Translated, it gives CASRLSSYNEQFF.

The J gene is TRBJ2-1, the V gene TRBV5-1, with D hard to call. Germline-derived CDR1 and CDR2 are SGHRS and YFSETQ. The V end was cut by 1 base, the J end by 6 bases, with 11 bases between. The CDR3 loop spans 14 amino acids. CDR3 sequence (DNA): TGCGCCAGCAGCTTGCGTGGGAAGGGCAATGAGCAGTTCTTC. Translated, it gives CASSLRGKGNEQFF.

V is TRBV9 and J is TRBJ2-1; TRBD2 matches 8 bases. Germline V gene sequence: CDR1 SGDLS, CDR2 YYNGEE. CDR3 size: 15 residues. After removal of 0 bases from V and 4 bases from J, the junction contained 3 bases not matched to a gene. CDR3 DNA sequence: TGTGCCAGCAGCGTAGGGACTAGCCCTTACAATGAGCAGTTCTTC. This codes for CASSVGTSPYNEQFF. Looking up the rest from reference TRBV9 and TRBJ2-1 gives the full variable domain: DSGVTQTPKHLITATGQRVTLRCSPRSGDLSVYWYQQSLDQGLQFLIQYYNGEERAKGNILERFSAQQFPDLHSELNLSSLELGDSALYFCASSVGTSPYNEQFFGPGTRLTVL.

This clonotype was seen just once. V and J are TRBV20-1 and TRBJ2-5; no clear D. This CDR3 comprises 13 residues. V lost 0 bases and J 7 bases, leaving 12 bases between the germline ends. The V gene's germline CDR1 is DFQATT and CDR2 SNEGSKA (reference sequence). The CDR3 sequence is CSARDSERGTQYF. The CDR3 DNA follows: TGCAGTGCTAGAGACTCCGAGCGAGGGACCCAGTACTTC.